This T cell receptor beta chain appears in the sequencing data of a study of OX40 agonist ivuxolimab in advanced cancers. Using immunoSEQ multiplex PCR, the repertoire was profiled, and TCRdb retains in-frame clones only, with some absent. The sample shows fewer than 90,000 clones, over 75% of them seen only once. The CDR3 contains 12 residues. Germline loops: CDR1 MNHEY, CDR2 SVGAGI. The germline V and J ends were trimmed by 6 bases and 1 base, with 6 bases remaining between them. The receptor was derived from an adult with an advanced solid tumor such as melanoma, head and neck, liver or kidney cancer. The sequencing used CD4+ or CD8+ T cells sorted from blood, collected in a trial of the OX40 agonist ivuxolimab. The chain joins TRBV6-5 to TRBJ1-1, with D possibly TRBD1 on 5 matching bases. The CDR3 sequence is CASRRGNTEAFF. Here the CDR3 DNA reads TGTGCCAGCAGAAGGGGGAACACTGAAGCTTTCTTT.